The clone carrying this TCR beta chain was observed many times. TRAV- and TRBV-specific primers were used for first-strand cDNA, which covered alpha and beta chains. TCR amplification involved 20 PCR cycles with a constant-region primer and V-primer adapter. TCRdb re-called the reads with MiXCR, one entry per CDR3 protein. The data show some 40,000 distinct CDR3 sequences, 20% seen once. The data stem from a study of low-dose radiotherapy and immunotherapy resistance in tumors. As for time point: after trial treatment. Treatment described: LDRT plus nivolumab, ipilimumab, low-dose cyclophosphamide and aspirin (RACIN trial). The origin of this receptor is a female donor with ovarian cancer. The source material was PBMCs, sampled after low-dose radiotherapy plus immunotherapy.

CDR3 DNA: TGTGCCACCACTAACAGACCAGACGGGGAGCTGTTTTTT. Amino acids: CATTNRPDGELFF. This chain uses TRBV24-1 with TRBJ2-2, with unresolved D. This CDR3 has 13 amino acids. With 8 bases removed from V and 7 bases from J, the gap between germline ends came to 13 bases. Germline V gene lookup returns CDR1 KGHDR and CDR2 SFDVKD.